This T cell receptor (beta chain) was sequenced for a study of control samples from healthy donors and cancer patients (dated by TCRdb to the early 2020s). The protocol used for the library was the immunoSEQ multiplex PCR assay. The immuneACCESS repertoire file appears here via TCRdb, limited to in-frame rearrangements. These files lack a portion of the clones; in checked studies, under half of the deficit traces to unresolved V genes, and the cause of the others is not known. The sample table lists about 28,000 clones, 87% of them with a count of one. 1.6% of the sample rests with the top ten. In regard to this clone: Its antigen remains undetermined. No quality values exist for individual bases; no much larger clone is one base distant.

Including cysteine and phenylalanine, the CDR3 has 14 amino acids. Just CDR3 DNA is preserved here, 42 bases in frame from base 1. In the germline V gene, CDR1 corresponds to SGHAT and CDR2 to FQNNGV. The V and J ends are trimmed by 5 bases and 1 base, leaving 11 bases between them. The TCR originated in a woman aged 40 to 50 with lung cancer. The rearranged segments are TRBV11-2 and TRBJ1-1; the D gene is unclear. Sequences were obtained from PBMCs. The DNA sequence is given as TGTGCCAGCAGCCTATGGACGGGGAACACTGAAGCTTTCTTT. Its coded protein is CASSLWTGNTEAFF.